The text below deals with one TCR beta chain. Gene labels here are mouse ones. The read finishes 1 residue shy of the CDR3 end, and the germline J gene is used to complete it. The sample belongs to a study of tissue T cells after allogeneic stem cell transplantation. Germline assignment: CDR1 SGHSA and CDR2 FRNQAP. CDR3 size: 12 residues. Trimming cost V 0 bases and J 12 bases, with 8 bases left between them. Produced via immunoSEQ multiplex PCR; TCRdb's table is partial and in-frame only. Of just under 7,500 clones detected, roughly 53% appear once; the ten largest clones hold roughly 3.5%. Regarding time point: mouse harvest day 7 after allogeneic transplant. The graft held 10^6 splenic CD5+ T cells and 10^7 T-cell-depleted bone marrow cells. This mouse GVHD model was MHC-mismatched B6 to BALB/c, profiled day 7 or 14.

The rearrangement uses TRBV16 and TRBJ2-2; TRBD1 might be the D (5 bases). Sample: gut tissue. The clonotype originates from a female BALB/c mouse given C57BL/6 T cells with graft-versus-host disease after an allogeneic hematopoietic cell transplant. This CDR3 reads CASSLDKGKLYF. Partial CDR3 DNA: TGTGCAAGCAGCTTAGATAAGGGGAAGCTCTAC.